This T cell receptor (beta chain) came from a study of CXCR3-negative and CXCR3-positive naive CD8 T cells. Findings and limits, study-wide: CXCR3-positive naive cells had TRB CDR3s that were more hydrophobic than CXCR3-negative naive cells had.

This CDR3 region has 14 residues. CDR1 is SEHNR and CDR2 is FQNEAQ in the germline V gene (reference sequence). A word on this clonotype: Antigen: not known.

UMI-labeled TRB cDNA libraries were prepared by 5' RACE. TCRdb reprocessed the 5' RACE reads and keeps a single row for each CDR3 protein, giving no DNA. This sample carries tens of thousands of distinct CDR3 sequences, with roughly 1.1% going to the ten biggest clones. The source of this sequence is a human donor in good health. Some clones in this sample may be carry-over from other donors' samples. The sample taken for sequencing was naive CXCR3- CD8+ T cells from blood. The subset denotes: CD45RO-CCR7+CD27+CD95- naive CD8+ T cells lacking CXCR3 (TNR3-). This rearrangement joins TRBV7-9 to TRBJ1-1; checking the TCRdb D call of TRBD1 is not possible without DNA. CDR3 amino acids: CASSLGQGATEAFF.